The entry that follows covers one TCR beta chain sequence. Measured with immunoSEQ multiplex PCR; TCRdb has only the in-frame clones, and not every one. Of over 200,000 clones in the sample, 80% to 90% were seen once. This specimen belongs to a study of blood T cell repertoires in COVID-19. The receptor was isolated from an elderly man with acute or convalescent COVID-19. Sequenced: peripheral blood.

The CDR3 reads CASSLGSGSPNNEQFF. CDR3 in DNA: TGTGCCAGCAGCTTAGGTTCAGGGTCCCCCAACAATGAGCAGTTCTTC. V is TRBV7-2 and J is TRBJ2-1; weak D call: TRBD1 (5 bases). The CDR3 sequence is 16 residues long. Trimming removed 1 base from V and 5 bases from J, with 15 bases in between. Germline V gene data show CDR1 as SGHTA and CDR2 as FQGNSA.